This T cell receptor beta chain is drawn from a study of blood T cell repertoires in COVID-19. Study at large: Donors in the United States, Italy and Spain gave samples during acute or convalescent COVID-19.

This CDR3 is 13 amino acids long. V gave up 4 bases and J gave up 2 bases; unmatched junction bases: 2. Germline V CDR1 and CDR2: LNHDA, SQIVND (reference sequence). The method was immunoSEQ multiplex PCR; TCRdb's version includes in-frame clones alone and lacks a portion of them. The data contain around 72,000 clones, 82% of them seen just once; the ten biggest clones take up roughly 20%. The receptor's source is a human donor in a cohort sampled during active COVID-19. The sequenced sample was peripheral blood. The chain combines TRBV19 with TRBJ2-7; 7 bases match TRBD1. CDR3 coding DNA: TGTGCCAGTAGTACGACAGGGACCTACGAGCAGTACTTC. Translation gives CASSTTGTYEQYF.